The present T cell receptor (beta chain) was sequenced within a study of long-term antiretroviral therapy in people with HIV. Study-level points and caveats: Pre-ART expanded clones dominated the repertoire at every time point. In the period from about 2004 to 2017, blood was collected, possibly under older ART regimens. Post-ART diversity increased but stayed below transplant donor controls.

An immunoSEQ assay, version v3.0, was performed at survey level. The sequencing target was about 35,000-55,000 T-cell genomes per sample. Produced via immunoSEQ multiplex PCR; TCRdb's table is partial and in-frame only. In the table there are around 30,000 clones, 95% of which are singletons. With respect to this clone: No antigen is known for it.

Germline V lookup: CDR1 MNHNS, CDR2 SASEGT. Trimming left V 3 bases short and J 0 bases short, with 21 bases between. The CDR3 extends over 20 amino acids. This TCR was sampled from a man aged 30-40 years with HIV. The rearrangement links TRBV6-1 to TRBJ2-6; perhaps D is TRBD1 or TRBD2 (5 bases each). Sequencing was performed on unsorted PBMCs, taken 5.3 years after starting antiretroviral therapy. This chain's CDR3 is CASSEAPPGTADSGANVLTF. The CDR3, as DNA: TGTGCCAGCAGTGAGGCCCCACCCGGGACCGCGGACTCTGGGGCCAACGTCCTGACTTTC.